The rows below give T cell receptor beta chains drawn from one sample of a study of T cell responses to AZD1222 COVID-19 vaccine. Produced via immunoSEQ multiplex PCR; TCRdb's table is partial and in-frame only. The repertoire includes approximately 170,000 clones, approximately 94% of them detected once, and 4.5% to 5.5% sits in the top ten. The material sequenced was peripheral blood, taken 28 days after the second AZD1222 dose. The receptors stem from an adult who received the AZD1222 COVID-19 vaccine. CDR3s include the opening cysteine and the closing phenylalanine or tryptophan. The D gene is left open where the match is weak. Not every row has a clone size; where given, it reads once, few, many or a size class.

d_call j_call clone_size v_call cdr3_aa cdr3_nt
. TRBJ1-5 . TRBV4-1 CASSQDLPEPQHF TGCGCCAGCAGCCAAGACTTACCTGAGCCCCAGCATTTT
. TRBJ2-2 . TRBV11-2 CASSFSGSMTGELFF TGTGCCAGCAGCTTCTCAGGGTCTATGACCGGGGAGCTGTTTTTT
. TRBJ1-1 once TRBV28 CASSSPYLGQKNTEAFF TGTGCCAGCAGTTCACCTTACCTGGGACAAAAGAACACTGAAGCTTTCTTT
TRBD2 TRBJ2-7 . TRBV11-2 CASSLGNAGGYEQYF TGTGCCAGCAGTTTGGGGAATGCGGGAGGCTACGAGCAGTACTTC
. TRBJ1-5 . TRBV18 CASSPTQASNQPQHF TGTGCCAGCTCTCCCACACAGGCGAGCAATCAGCCCCAGCATTTT
. TRBJ2-7 . TRBV11-1 CASSLEPVNHYEQYF TGTGCCAGCAGCTTAGAGCCAGTTAATCACTACGAGCAGTACTTC
. TRBJ1-2 . TRBV19 CASSIEVQTYYGYTF TGTGCCAGTAGTATAGAGGTTCAGACGTACTATGGCTACACCTTC
. TRBJ1-5 . TRBV4-1 CASSQDRQQPQHF TGCGCCAGCAGCCAAGATCGTCAACAGCCCCAGCATTTT
. TRBJ1-1 . TRBV18 CASSPTGSALVSGDTEAFF TGTGCCAGCTCACCCACCGGTTCTGCCTTAGTTAGCGGGGACACTGAAGCTTTCTTT
. TRBJ2-1 . TRBV25-1 CASSKGGYNEQFF TGTGCCAGCAGCAAGGGTGGGTACAATGAGCAGTTCTTC
TRBD2 TRBJ2-2 . TRBV5-1 CASSLGAGTNTGELFF TGCGCCAGCAGCTTAGGAGCGGGAACGAACACCGGGGAGCTGTTTTTT
TRBD1 TRBJ1-6 . TRBV27 CASRTGWDNSPLHF TGTGCCAGCAGGACAGGGTGGGATAATTCACCCCTCCACTTT
. TRBJ1-5 . TRBV10-1 CATPGGNQPQHF TGCGCCACCCCGGGGGGCAATCAGCCCCAGCATTTT
. TRBJ1-1 once TRBV18 CASSPAMNTEAFF TGTGCCAGCTCACCAGCGATGAACACTGAAGCTTTCTTT
. TRBJ2-2 . TRBV4-1 CASSQLVGELFF TGCGCCAGCAGCCAATTGGTCGGGGAGCTGTTTTTT
. TRBJ1-5 . TRBV30 CAWSVQSNQPQHF TGTGCCTGGAGTGTACAGAGCAATCAGCCCCAGCATTTT
TRBD2 TRBJ2-1 . TRBV11-2 CASSFALAGNEQFF TGTGCCAGCAGCTTCGCGCTAGCGGGGAATGAGCAGTTCTTC
TRBD1 TRBJ2-1 . TRBV19 CASSIGGTGVYNEQFF TGTGCCAGTAGTATAGGGGGGACAGGGGTCTACAATGAGCAGTTCTTC
. TRBJ1-2 . TRBV21-1 CASSKRGQLRDYGYTF TGTGCCAGCAGCAAAAGAGGGCAGCTAAGAGACTATGGCTACACCTTC
. TRBJ2-3 . TRBV11-2 CASSWGPRSRSSTDTQYF TGTGCCAGCAGCTGGGGCCCTCGGAGTCGATCTAGCACAGATACGCAGTATTTT
. TRBJ1-1 . TRBV28 CASDPYRTEDREAFF TGTGCCAGCGACCCGTACAGGACGGAGGACCGAGAGGCTTTCTTT
. TRBJ2-1 . TRBV7-9 CASSTGYEQFF TGTGCCAGCAGCACGGGTTATGAGCAGTTCTTC
. TRBJ2-3 . TRBV6-2/TRBV6-3 CASSYRTDTQYF TGTGCCAGCAGTTACCGAACAGATACGCAGTATTTT
. TRBJ2-7 . TRBV30 CAWSVAGRRDQSEQYF TGTGCCTGGAGTGTAGCGGGTAGGAGGGACCAATCCGAGCAGTACTTC
TRBD2 TRBJ2-2 . TRBV19 CASSRGLAGGARTGELFF TGTGCCAGTAGTAGGGGGCTGGCGGGAGGCGCCCGGACCGGGGAGCTGTTTTTT
TRBD2 TRBJ2-7 . TRBV28 CASSILAGGSYEQYF TGTGCCAGCAGTATACTAGCGGGTGGCTCCTACGAGCAGTACTTC
. TRBJ2-1 . TRBV11-2 CASSFLTVIDSYNEQFF TGTGCCAGCAGCTTCCTGACAGTTATTGACTCCTACAATGAGCAGTTCTTC
. TRBJ2-3 . TRBV9 CASSVVDSGTQYF TGTGCCAGCAGCGTAGTAGACTCTGGTACGCAGTATTTT
. TRBJ2-7 . TRBV7-8 CASSLEGLATYEQYF TGTGCCAGCAGCTTAGAGGGGCTAGCGACCTACGAGCAGTACTTC
TRBD1 TRBJ1-2 . TRBV6-5 CASRTDRFYGYTF TGTGCCAGCAGGACGGACAGGTTCTATGGCTACACCTTC
. TRBJ1-4 . TRBV4-1 CASSPNQGKLFF TGCGCCAGCAGCCCTAACCAGGGGAAACTGTTTTTT
. TRBJ2-2 once TRBV4-1 CASSQDGTGHTGELFF TGCGCCAGCAGCCAAGATGGGACGGGACACACCGGGGAGCTGTTTTTT
. TRBJ2-3 . TRBV24-1 CATDPGTDTQYF TGTGCCACAGATCCGGGGACAGATACGCAGTATTTT
. TRBJ1-1 . TRBV5-8 CASSLVASGAFF TGTGCCAGCAGCTTGGTTGCGTCTGGGGCTTTCTTT
. TRBJ1-4 . TRBV3-1/TRBV3-2 CASSQTANMKNEKLFF TGTGCCAGCAGCCAGACGGCAAACATGAAAAATGAAAAACTGTTTTTT
TRBD2 TRBJ2-1 . TRBV13 CASSRTSAYNEQFF TGTGCCAGCAGCCGGACTAGCGCCTACAATGAGCAGTTCTTC
. TRBJ2-1 . TRBV7-9 CASSLTVREQFF TGTGCCAGCAGCTTGACAGTGCGCGAGCAGTTCTTC